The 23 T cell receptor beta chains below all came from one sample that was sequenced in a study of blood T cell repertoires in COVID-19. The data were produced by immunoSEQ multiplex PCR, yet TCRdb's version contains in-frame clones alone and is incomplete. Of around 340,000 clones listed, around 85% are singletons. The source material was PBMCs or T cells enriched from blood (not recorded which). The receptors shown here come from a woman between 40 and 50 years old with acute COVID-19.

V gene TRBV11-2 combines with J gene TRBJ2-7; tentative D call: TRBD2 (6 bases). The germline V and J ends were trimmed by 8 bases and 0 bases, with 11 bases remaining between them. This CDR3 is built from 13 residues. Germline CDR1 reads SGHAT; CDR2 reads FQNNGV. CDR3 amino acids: CASALGGSYEQYF. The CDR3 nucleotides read TGTGCCAGCGCCTTGGGGGGCTCCTACGAGCAGTACTTC.

The CDR3 DNA follows: TGTGCCACCAGTGACACAGTGGGAGGTCAGCCCCAGCATTTT. Its translation: CATSDTVGGQPQHF. The chain has TRBV24-1 and TRBJ1-5; no firm D call. The germline V and J ends were trimmed by 4 bases and 6 bases, with 12 bases remaining between them. The CDR3 is 14 residues long. Germline V gives CDR1 KGHDR, CDR2 SFDVKD.

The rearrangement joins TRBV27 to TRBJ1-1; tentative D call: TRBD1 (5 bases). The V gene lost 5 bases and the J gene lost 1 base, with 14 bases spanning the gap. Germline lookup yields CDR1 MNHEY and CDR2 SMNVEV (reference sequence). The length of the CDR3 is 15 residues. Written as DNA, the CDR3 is TGTGCCAGCAGTCCCCGCCAGGGCCCGAACACTGAAGCTTTCTTT. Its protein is CASSPRQGPNTEAFF.

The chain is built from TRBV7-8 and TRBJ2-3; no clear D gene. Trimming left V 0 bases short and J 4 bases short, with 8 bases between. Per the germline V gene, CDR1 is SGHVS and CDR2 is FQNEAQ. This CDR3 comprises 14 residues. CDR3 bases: TGTGCCAGCAGCTTAGCTGAGCTATCAGATACGCAGTATTTT. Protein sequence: CASSLAELSDTQYF.

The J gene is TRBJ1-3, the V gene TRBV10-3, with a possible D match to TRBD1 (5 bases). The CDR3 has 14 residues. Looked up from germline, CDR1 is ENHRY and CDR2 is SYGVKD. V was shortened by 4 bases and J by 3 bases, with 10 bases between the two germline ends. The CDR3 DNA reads TGTGCCATCAGTGTATCAGGGATTGGAAACACCATATATTTT. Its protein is CAISVSGIGNTIYF.

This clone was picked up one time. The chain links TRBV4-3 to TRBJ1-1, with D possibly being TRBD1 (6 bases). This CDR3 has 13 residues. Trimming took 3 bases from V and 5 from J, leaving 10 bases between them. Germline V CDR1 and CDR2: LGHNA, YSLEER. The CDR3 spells CASSQGAGTEAFF. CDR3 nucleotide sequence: TGCGCCAGCAGCCAGGGGGCAGGGACTGAAGCTTTCTTT.

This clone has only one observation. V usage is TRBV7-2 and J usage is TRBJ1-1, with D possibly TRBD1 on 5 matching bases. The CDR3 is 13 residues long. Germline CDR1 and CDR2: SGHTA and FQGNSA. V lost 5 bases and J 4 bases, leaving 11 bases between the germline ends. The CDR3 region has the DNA TGTGCCAGCAGCCTCCAGGGTCGCACTGAAGCTTTCTTT. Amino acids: CASSLQGRTEAFF.

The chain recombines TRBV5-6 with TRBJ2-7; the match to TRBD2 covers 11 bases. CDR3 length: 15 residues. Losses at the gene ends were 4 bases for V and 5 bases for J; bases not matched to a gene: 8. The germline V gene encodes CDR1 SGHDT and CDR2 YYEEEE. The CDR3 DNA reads TGTGCCAGCAGCATTAGCGGGAGGGCTCTCGACGAGCAGTACTTC. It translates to CASSISGRALDEQYF.

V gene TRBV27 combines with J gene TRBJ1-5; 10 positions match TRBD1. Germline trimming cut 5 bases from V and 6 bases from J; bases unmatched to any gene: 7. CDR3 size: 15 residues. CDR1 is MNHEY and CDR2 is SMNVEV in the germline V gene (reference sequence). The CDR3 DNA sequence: TGTGCCAGCAGTCCCGGGACAGGGGTCAGTCAGCCCCAGCATTTT. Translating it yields CASSPGTGVSQPQHF.

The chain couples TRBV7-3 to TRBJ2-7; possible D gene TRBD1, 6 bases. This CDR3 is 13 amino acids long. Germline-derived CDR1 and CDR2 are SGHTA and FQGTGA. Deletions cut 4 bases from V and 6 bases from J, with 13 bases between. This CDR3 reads CASSSQDSLEQYF. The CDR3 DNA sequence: TGTGCCAGCAGCTCCCAGGACAGTCTCGAGCAGTACTTC.

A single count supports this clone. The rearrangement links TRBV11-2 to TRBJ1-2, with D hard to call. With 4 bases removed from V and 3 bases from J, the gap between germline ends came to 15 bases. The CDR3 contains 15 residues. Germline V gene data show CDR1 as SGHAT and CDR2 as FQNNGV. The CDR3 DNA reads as TGTGCCAGCAGCTCGCTACGGGGTTTTGACTATGGCTACACCTTC. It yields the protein CASSSLRGFDYGYTF.

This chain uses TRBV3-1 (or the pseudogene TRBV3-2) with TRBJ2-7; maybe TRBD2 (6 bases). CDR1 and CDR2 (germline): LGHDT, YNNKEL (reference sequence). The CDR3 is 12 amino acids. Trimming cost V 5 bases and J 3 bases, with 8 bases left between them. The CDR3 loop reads CASSAGIYEQYF. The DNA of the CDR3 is TGTGCCAGCAGCGCGGGAATCTACGAGCAGTACTTC.

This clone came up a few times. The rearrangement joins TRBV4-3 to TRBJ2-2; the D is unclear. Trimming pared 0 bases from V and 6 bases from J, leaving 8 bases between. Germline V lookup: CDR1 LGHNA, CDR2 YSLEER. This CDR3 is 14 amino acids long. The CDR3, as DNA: TGCGCCAGCAGCCAAGATTGGCGGTCCGGGGAGCTGTTTTTT. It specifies CASSQDWRSGELFF.

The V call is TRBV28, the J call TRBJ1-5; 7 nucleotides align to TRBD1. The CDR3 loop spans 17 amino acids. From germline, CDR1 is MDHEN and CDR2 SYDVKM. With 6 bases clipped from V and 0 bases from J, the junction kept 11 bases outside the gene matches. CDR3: CASSPWGQPYSNQPQHF. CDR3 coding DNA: TGTGCCAGCAGCCCCTGGGGACAGCCTTATAGCAATCAGCCCCAGCATTTT.

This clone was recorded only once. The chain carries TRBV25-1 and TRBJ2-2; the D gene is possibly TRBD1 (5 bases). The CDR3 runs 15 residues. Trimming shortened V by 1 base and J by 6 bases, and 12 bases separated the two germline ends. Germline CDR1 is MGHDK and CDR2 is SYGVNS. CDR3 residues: CASSELGQGPGELFF. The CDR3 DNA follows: TGTGCCAGCAGTGAATTGGGGCAGGGCCCCGGGGAGCTGTTTTTT.

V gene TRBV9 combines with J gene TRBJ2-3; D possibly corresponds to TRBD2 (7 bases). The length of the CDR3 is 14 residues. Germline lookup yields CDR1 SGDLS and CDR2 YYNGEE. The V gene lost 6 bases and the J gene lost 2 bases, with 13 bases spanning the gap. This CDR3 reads CASMGGPSTDTQYF. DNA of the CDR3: TGTGCCAGCATGGGGGGGCCCTCCACAGATACGCAGTATTTT.

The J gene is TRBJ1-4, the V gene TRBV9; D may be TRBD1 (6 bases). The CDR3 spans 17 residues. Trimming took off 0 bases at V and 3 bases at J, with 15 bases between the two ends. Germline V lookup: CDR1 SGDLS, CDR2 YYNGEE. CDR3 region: CASSVEANRASNEKLFF. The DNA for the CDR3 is TGTGCCAGCAGCGTAGAGGCCAACAGGGCCTCTAATGAAAAACTGTTTTTT. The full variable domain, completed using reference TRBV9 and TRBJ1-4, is DSGVTQTPKHLITATGQRVTLRCSPRSGDLSVYWYQQSLDQGLQFLIQYYNGEERAKGNILERFSAQQFPDLHSELNLSSLELGDSALYFCASSVEANRASNEKLFFGSGTQLSVL.

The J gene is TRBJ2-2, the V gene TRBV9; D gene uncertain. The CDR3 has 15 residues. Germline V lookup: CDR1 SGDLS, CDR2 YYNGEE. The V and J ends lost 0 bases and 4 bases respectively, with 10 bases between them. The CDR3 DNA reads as TGTGCCAGCAGCGTAGTGGCCCGGAGCACCGGGGAGCTGTTTTTT. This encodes CASSVVARSTGELFF.

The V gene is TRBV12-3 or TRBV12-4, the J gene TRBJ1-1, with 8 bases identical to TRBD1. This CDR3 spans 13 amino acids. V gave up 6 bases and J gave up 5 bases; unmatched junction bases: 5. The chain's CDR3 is CASRQQGGTEAFF. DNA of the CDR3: TGTGCCAGCAGACAACAGGGGGGGACTGAAGCTTTCTTT.

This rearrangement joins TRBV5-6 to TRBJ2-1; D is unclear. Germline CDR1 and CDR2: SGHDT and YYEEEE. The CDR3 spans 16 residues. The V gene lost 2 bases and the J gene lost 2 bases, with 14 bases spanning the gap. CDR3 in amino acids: CASSLLTGKAYNEQFF. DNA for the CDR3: TGTGCCAGCAGCTTATTAACGGGTAAGGCCTACAATGAGCAGTTCTTC.

CDR3 sequence reads: CASSKAPGQCNYGYTF. The CDR3 coding sequence is TGTGCCAGCAGCAAAGCCCCGGGACAATGTAACTATGGCTACACCTTC. The rearrangement uses TRBV21-1 and TRBJ1-2; the table assigns TRBD1, which was not confirmed against the DNA. TRBV21-1 constitutes a pseudogene. CDR3 size: 16 residues.

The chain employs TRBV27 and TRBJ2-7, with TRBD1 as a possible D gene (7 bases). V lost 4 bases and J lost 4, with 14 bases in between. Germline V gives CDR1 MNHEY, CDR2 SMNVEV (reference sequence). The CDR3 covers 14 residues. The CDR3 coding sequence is TGTGCCAGCAGTTATGGAGGGGGCAAGTACGAGCAGTACTTC. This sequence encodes CASSYGGGKYEQYF.

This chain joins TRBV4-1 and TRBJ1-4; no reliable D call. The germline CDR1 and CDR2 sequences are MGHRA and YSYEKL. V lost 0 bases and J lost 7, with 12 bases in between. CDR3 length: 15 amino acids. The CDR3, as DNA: TGCGCCAGCAGCCAAGATAGGAGATCGGGTGAAAAACTGTTTTTT. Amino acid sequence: CASSQDRRSGEKLFF.